These T cell receptor beta chains were read from a single sample in a study of CD8 T cells in ankylosing spondylitis. TCRdb analysed the 5' RACE reads with MiXCR anew, one entry per CDR3 protein. The sample carries 45,000 to 65,000 distinct CDR3 sequences, roughly 7.3% recorded once. Material for sequencing was blood, either unsorted or a sorted T cell fraction (not recorded which). These receptors were obtained from a female donor with ankylosing spondylitis or in good health (not recorded which). Each CDR3 is given with its conserved first and last residue. The D gene is left open where the match is weak. Expanded clones are given a class, and other clones once, few, many or no size at all.

abundance: -; j_gene: TRBJ1-5; len: 14; d_gene: -; v_gene: TRBV7-2; CDR3nt: TGTGCCAGCAGCTTTGCAGGCCGCAATCAGCCCCAGCATTTT; CDR3aa: CASSFAGRNQPQHF
abundance: medium-sized; j_gene: TRBJ2-1; len: 14; d_gene: TRBD2; v_gene: TRBV2; CDR3nt: TGTGCCAGCAGCAGCGGGGGGGCCTACAATGAGCAGTTCTTC; CDR3aa: CASSSGGAYNEQFF
abundance: many; j_gene: TRBJ1-1; len: 14; d_gene: TRBD1; v_gene: TRBV5-1; CDR3nt: TGCGCCAGCAGCTCAACAGGGGGAAACACTGAAGCTTTCTTT; CDR3aa: CASSSTGGNTEAFF
abundance: many; j_gene: TRBJ1-2; len: 16; d_gene: -; v_gene: TRBV27; CDR3nt: TGTGCCAGCAGTTTATCGCGAGGGGGGGGCCCAACCGGCTACACCTTC; CDR3aa: CASSLSRGGGPTGYTF
abundance: many; j_gene: TRBJ1-5; len: 15; d_gene: -; v_gene: TRBV21-1; CDR3nt: TGTGCTCGGAGCACCCGACAGGAACACAATCAGCCCCAGCATTTT; CDR3aa: CARSTRQEHNQPQHF
abundance: many; j_gene: TRBJ2-2; len: 17; d_gene: -; v_gene: TRBV7-8; CDR3nt: TGTGCCAGCAGCTTGAACTCCTTGTACACGTACACCGGGGAGCTGTTTTTT; CDR3aa: CASSLNSLYTYTGELFF
abundance: many; j_gene: TRBJ2-1; len: 12; d_gene: TRBD1; v_gene: TRBV5-1; CDR3nt: TGCGCCAGCAGCTACAGGGGACATGAGCAGTTCTTC; CDR3aa: CASSYRGHEQFF
abundance: many; j_gene: TRBJ2-1; len: 15; d_gene: TRBD1; v_gene: TRBV5-1; CDR3nt: TGCGCCAGCAGCCCCCGGGACAGGGCCAGCAATGAGCAGTTCTTC; CDR3aa: CASSPRDRASNEQFF
abundance: many; j_gene: TRBJ2-3; len: 14; d_gene: -; v_gene: TRBV12-3/TRBV12-4; CDR3nt: TGTGCCAGTCGCCCGGGACCGAGCACAGATACGCAGTATTTT; CDR3aa: CASRPGPSTDTQYF
abundance: many; j_gene: TRBJ2-1; len: 17; d_gene: TRBD2; v_gene: TRBV5-5; CDR3nt: TGTGCCAGCAGCCCGCGGGAAAGCGGGGGGGCCAGGAATGAGCAGTTCTTC; CDR3aa: CASSPRESGGARNEQFF
abundance: many; j_gene: TRBJ1-1; len: 14; d_gene: -; v_gene: TRBV5-1; CDR3nt: TGCGCCAGCAGCTTTGCCAGCGCGAACACTGAAGCTTTCTTT; CDR3aa: CASSFASANTEAFF
abundance: many; j_gene: TRBJ1-5; len: 14; d_gene: -; v_gene: TRBV6-1; CDR3nt: TGTGCCAGCAGTAATGGACAGATCAATCAGCCCCAGCATTTT; CDR3aa: CASSNGQINQPQHF
abundance: many; j_gene: TRBJ2-1; len: 15; d_gene: TRBD2; v_gene: TRBV5-6; CDR3nt: TGTGCCAGCAGCTTGTTAGCGGGGGGGCTCAATGAGCAGTTCTTC; CDR3aa: CASSLLAGGLNEQFF
abundance: many; j_gene: TRBJ2-2; len: 13; d_gene: -; v_gene: TRBV20-1; CDR3nt: TGCAGTGCTAGAGGGCCTAACACCGGGGAGCTGTTTTTT; CDR3aa: CSARGPNTGELFF
abundance: many; j_gene: TRBJ1-5; len: 14; d_gene: -; v_gene: TRBV20-1; CDR3nt: TGCAGTGCTGTCCGGGACCGAAGCAATCAGCCCCAGCATTTT; CDR3aa: CSAVRDRSNQPQHF
abundance: few; j_gene: TRBJ2-1; len: 14; d_gene: -; v_gene: TRBV30; CDR3nt: TGTGCCTGGAGTGGGCAGGGGACTTACAATGAGCAGTTCTTC; CDR3aa: CAWSGQGTYNEQFF
abundance: many; j_gene: TRBJ1-2; len: 15; d_gene: -; v_gene: TRBV3-1; CDR3nt: TGTGCCAGCAGCCTAAGCGGCGGGGGTCTCAGAGGCTACACCTTC; CDR3aa: CASSLSGGGLRGYTF